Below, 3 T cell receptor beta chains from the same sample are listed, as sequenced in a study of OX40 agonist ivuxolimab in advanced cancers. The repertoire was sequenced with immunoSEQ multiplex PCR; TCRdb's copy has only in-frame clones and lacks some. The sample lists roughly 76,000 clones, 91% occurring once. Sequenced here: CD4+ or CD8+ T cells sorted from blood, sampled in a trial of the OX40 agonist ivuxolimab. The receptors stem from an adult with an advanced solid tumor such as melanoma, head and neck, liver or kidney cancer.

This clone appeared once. CDR3 residues: CASSAAPGEQYF. In nucleotides, the CDR3 is TGTGCCAGCAGTGCGGCCCCTGGGGAGCAGTACTTC. J is TRBJ2-7 and V is TRBV27; D is ambiguous. Germline V CDR1 and CDR2: MNHEY, SMNVEV (reference sequence). This CDR3 has 12 residues. V was pared by 5 bases and J by 7 bases, with 12 bases between.

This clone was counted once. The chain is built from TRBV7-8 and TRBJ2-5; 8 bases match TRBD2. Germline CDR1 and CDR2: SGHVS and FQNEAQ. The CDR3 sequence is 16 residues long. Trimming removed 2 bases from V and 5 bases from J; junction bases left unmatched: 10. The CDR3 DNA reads TGTGCCAGCAGCTTAAAGCTGGCGGGAGGATCCGAGACCCAGTACTTC. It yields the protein CASSLKLAGGSETQYF.

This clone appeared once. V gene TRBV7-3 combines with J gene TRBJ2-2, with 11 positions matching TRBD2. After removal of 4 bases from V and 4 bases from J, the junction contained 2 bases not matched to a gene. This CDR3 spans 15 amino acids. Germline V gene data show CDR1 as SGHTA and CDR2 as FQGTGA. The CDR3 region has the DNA TGTGCCAGCAGCTCCGGACTAGCGGGCACCGGGGAGCTGTTTTTT. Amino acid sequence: CASSSGLAGTGELFF.